The clone carrying this TCR beta chain occurred a few times. This entry is derived from a study of blood T cell repertoires in COVID-19. This CDR3 has 15 amino acids. Per the germline V gene, CDR1 is LNHDA and CDR2 is SQIVND (reference sequence). The germline V and J ends were trimmed by 3 bases and 6 bases, with 15 bases remaining between them. Assay used: immunoSEQ multiplex PCR; TCRdb lists only in-frame clones, some missing. The sample has over 110,000 clones, roughly 88% seen once. The clonotype originates from a man aged 55 to 70 with active or convalescent COVID-19. The V and J genes are TRBV19 and TRBJ2-1; weak D call: TRBD1 (6 bases). Sequencing input: peripheral blood. DNA of the CDR3: TGTGCCAGTAGTATGCCGAACAGGGTCGGCAATGAGCAGTTCTTC. This gives the protein CASSMPNRVGNEQFF.